What follows are 16 T cell receptor beta chains derived from one specimen sequenced in a study of OX40 agonist ivuxolimab in advanced cancers. Libraries were prepared by immunoSEQ multiplex PCR; TCRdb keeps only in-frame clonotypes and omits some of them. Of 74,000 or so clones listed, 80% to 95% are singletons. Here the sequenced sample was CD4+ or CD8+ T cells sorted from blood, taken in a trial of the OX40 agonist ivuxolimab. The receptors shown here come from an adult with an advanced solid tumor such as melanoma, head and neck, liver or kidney cancer.

Here the CDR3 DNA reads TGCGCCAGCAGCCCCAGGTCCGAGAACACTGAAGCTTTCTTT. Protein product: CASSPRSENTEAFF. The chain couples TRBV5-1 to TRBJ1-1, with D unclear. The CDR3 has 14 amino acids. V was pared by 4 bases and J by 1 base, with 11 bases between. In germline, CDR1 is SGHRS, CDR2 YFSETQ.

This chain uses TRBV4-1 with TRBJ1-3, with unresolved D. The V end lost 0 bases, the J end lost 0 bases, and 12 bases lay between the germline ends. Germline CDR1 MGHRA, CDR2 YSYEKL. The CDR3 covers 17 residues. The DNA of the CDR3 is TGCGCCAGCAGCCAAGACAGGCGGCCTAACTCTGGAAACACCATATATTTT. The encoded protein is CASSQDRRPNSGNTIYF.

V usage is TRBV6-6 and J usage is TRBJ2-7, with D possibly called TRBD1 or TRBD2 (5 bases each). CDR3 size: 15 residues. V dropped 0 bases and J dropped 2 bases, with 11 bases sitting between them. Germline V lookup: CDR1 MNHNY, CDR2 SVGAGI (reference sequence). This CDR3 is CASSYSLGTPYEQYF. The CDR3 DNA reads TGTGCCAGCAGTTACTCGCTGGGGACCCCCTACGAGCAGTACTTC.

V gene TRBV10-1 combines with J gene TRBJ1-1, with D perhaps matching TRBD1 (6 bases). Germline V gene data show CDR1 as WNHNN and CDR2 as SYGVQD (reference sequence). The CDR3 is 13 amino acids. Trimming shortened V by 10 bases and J by 2 bases, and 14 bases separated the two germline ends. The CDR3 DNA reads as TGCGCCACCAGGACAGATTCAAACACTGAAGCTTTCTTT. Its translation is CATRTDSNTEAFF.

The chain has TRBV7-9 and TRBJ1-1, with D perhaps matching TRBD1 (5 bases). The V gene's germline CDR1 is SEHNR and CDR2 FQNEAQ (reference sequence). Trimming cost V 5 bases and J 3 bases, with 10 bases left between them. The CDR3 sequence is 13 residues long. Here the CDR3 DNA reads TGTGCCAGCAGCGAGGGGATTGACACTGAAGCTTTCTTT. This translates into CASSEGIDTEAFF.

The J gene is TRBJ1-1, the V gene TRBV19, with D hard to call. V lost 4 bases, J lost 0 bases, and 6 bases lay in between. Germline CDR1 and CDR2: LNHDA and SQIVND (reference sequence). This CDR3 comprises 13 residues. Here the CDR3 DNA reads TGTGCCAGTAGTACCCGGATGAACACTGAAGCTTTCTTT. It translates to CASSTRMNTEAFF.

This clone was found once. The J gene is TRBJ1-5, the V gene TRBV6-6; D perhaps matches TRBD1 (6 bases). Germline lookup yields CDR1 MNHNY and CDR2 SVGAGI (reference sequence). The CDR3 totals 15 residues. Trimming took off 2 bases at V and 4 bases at J, with 12 bases between the two ends. Here the CDR3 reads CASSYSWTENQPQHF. In DNA, the CDR3 is TGTGCCAGCAGTTACAGCTGGACAGAAAATCAGCCCCAGCATTTT.

The J gene is TRBJ1-4, the V gene TRBV5-1; D gene unclear. CDR3 length: 14 residues. V lost 0 bases to trimming and J lost 3 bases, with 6 bases between them. Germline CDR1 reads SGHRS; CDR2 reads YFSETQ. The CDR3 DNA sequence: TGCGCCAGCAGCTTGGGGGCATCTAATGAAAAACTGTTTTTT. Amino acids: CASSLGASNEKLFF.

CDR3 in DNA: TGTGCCTCCTGGGCTAGCGCGGGGGCCGGGGAGCTGTTTTTT. This gives the protein CASWASAGAGELFF. The genes are TRBV6-5 and TRBJ2-2; 7 positions agree with TRBD2. The CDR3 has 14 residues. Looked up from germline, CDR1 is MNHEY and CDR2 is SVGAGI. V dropped 11 bases and J dropped 6; count of bases not matched to a gene: 12.

The chain carries TRBV6-6 and TRBJ1-5; no reliable D call. The CDR3 has 13 amino acids. Trimming took 3 bases from V and 2 from J, leaving 5 bases between them. Germline loops: CDR1 MNHNY, CDR2 SVGAGI (reference sequence). CDR3 nucleotides: TGTGCCAGCAGTTATGGGGGCAATCAGCCCCAGCATTTT. Its translation is CASSYGGNQPQHF.

The count of this clone is one. The V and J genes are TRBV19 and TRBJ2-1; no clear D gene. Germline assignment: CDR1 LNHDA and CDR2 SQIVND (reference sequence). V lost 3 bases to trimming and J lost 7 bases, with 19 bases between them. CDR3 size: 16 residues. DNA of the CDR3: TGTGCCAGTAGTATTGCGGTTCTATCACCTCCAAATGAGCAGTTCTTC. Translating it yields CASSIAVLSPPNEQFF.

The chain is built from TRBV9 and TRBJ2-2; D assignment may be TRBD1 or TRBD2 (5 bases each). The CDR3 is 16 residues long. Germline loops: CDR1 SGDLS, CDR2 YYNGEE. Trimming left V 0 bases short and J 5 bases short, with 14 bases between. The CDR3 DNA reads TGTGCCAGCAGCGTAGAGGGCGGGTGGGGGACCGGGGAGCTGTTTTTT. This sequence encodes CASSVEGGWGTGELFF.

The chain is built from TRBV20-1 and TRBJ1-2; D is unclear. The V and J ends lost 4 bases and 4 bases respectively, with 7 bases between them. Germline values: CDR1 DFQATT, CDR2 SNEGSKA (reference sequence). CDR3 length: 11 amino acids. CDR3: CSATPSYGYTF. The CDR3 bases are TGCAGTGCTACACCAAGCTATGGCTACACCTTC.

This rearrangement joins TRBV7-2 to TRBJ1-3; 12 bases are shared with TRBD1. With 5 bases clipped from V and 4 bases from J, the junction kept 3 bases outside the gene matches. This CDR3 is 15 amino acids long. Germline CDR1 is SGHTA and CDR2 is FQGNSA. The CDR3 region is CASSTGTGGGNTIYF. The CDR3 DNA follows: TGTGCCAGCAGCACCGGGACAGGGGGCGGAAACACCATATATTTT.

This clone appeared a few times. The chain employs TRBV10-3 and TRBJ1-2; D is possibly TRBD1 (5 bases). Germline V gene lookup returns CDR1 ENHRY and CDR2 SYGVKD. The CDR3 consists of 13 residues. Trimming left V 0 bases short and J 4 bases short, with 6 bases between. The CDR3 sequence: CAISESTVYGYTF. CDR3 DNA: TGTGCCATCAGTGAGTCGACAGTCTATGGCTACACCTTC.

This clone was observed a handful of times. V is TRBV29-1 and J is TRBJ1-4; D is possibly TRBD1 (5 bases). Germline V CDR1 and CDR2: SQVTM, ANQGSEA. The length of the CDR3 is 12 residues. V was clipped by 6 bases and J by 5 bases, with 10 bases between them. CDR3: CSVGGGNEKLFF. The DNA for the CDR3 is TGCAGCGTCGGGGGGGGGAATGAAAAACTGTTTTTT.